This T cell receptor (beta chain) derives from a study of cytomegalovirus exposure and HLA in healthy donors (dated by TCRdb to about 2017). For the study in its entirety: An earlier analysis of more than 550 of the donors reported approximately 260 Gb of sequence data and 117 million unique TCR beta sequences obtained from roughly 180 million T cells. About 320 gigabases of sequencing data and tens of millions of unique TCR sequences were included in an early release covering 500 to 750 HLA-typed donors. The genetic ancestry cluster associated with self-reported Caucasian donors included 81% of the 398 genotyped donors. The study was designed to test whether signatures of past pathogen exposure could be identified by cataloging public T cell receptors. The study profiled the T cell repertoires of some 610 subjects by immunosequencing and related them to cytomegalovirus serostatus. Along with the approximately 700-subject first cohort, a separate validation cohort of over a hundred different subjects was used. High-throughput TCR immunosequencing, statistical association of individual TCRs with disease status, and machine learning were combined to predict cytomegalovirus infection status. In a later analysis, previously published TCR beta repertoires from 500 to 750 donors were re-analyzed and high-resolution HLA genotyping was added so that TCR occurrence patterns could be studied. Rather than using new phenotypic data, the later analysis identified candidate immune exposures from TCR beta sequences and from how often those sequences occurred across donors. In an earlier analysis of a few hundred of the donors, high-throughput TCR beta sequencing was used to judge whether each TCR beta V gene segment behaved as functional or pseudogenic. Alongside the repertoire data, information on donor age, sex, ethnicity and CMV serostatus was compiled. In a later genetic analysis, genome-wide SNP genotypes for 398 of the 666 donors were used, and that subset was treated as a discovery cohort. All discovery cohort repertoires had been generated on a single sequencing platform. HLA typing covered class I and class II loci at four-digit resolution. Typing coverage differed by locus: A, B, C, DRB1 and DQB1 were typed in about 629-640 donors, DQA1 in about 550, DPA1 in 600 to 610, and DPB1 in 472. About five DR-DQ haplotypes were handled as single units for association and clustering because linkage in the cohort was strong. Among several hundred genotyped donors of the cohort, an average of around 250,000 unique TCR beta nucleotide sequences was sequenced per donor, of which 15% to 20% were non-productive. General conclusions and limits of the study: Immune exposure information for the cohort was limited to CMV serostatus. The classifier was reported to diagnose cytomegalovirus status with high specificity and sensitivity in both the original cohort and the validation cohort. The cohort was sequenced for TCR beta chains only, and without alpha or paired-chain data the features that could be detected were limited. A further reported finding was that TCR beta sequences accurately predicted the HLA-A and HLA-B alleles for most subjects in the first cohort. In a later analysis, several top co-occurrence clusters were reported to appear linked to parvovirus B19, influenza, CMV and Epstein-Barr virus. Because counts were too low, about 15 rarely observed V segments, including chromosome 9 orphons, were left out of the earlier analysis of several hundred of the donors. In a later analysis, most CMV-associated TCR beta chains were found to appear HLA-restricted, with HLA associations seemingly driven largely by CMV exposure. Three of the identified cytomegalovirus-associated TCR beta chains were confirmed in vitro to be specific for cytomegalovirus antigens. A cluster of highly shared sequence variants was judged likely to be a technical artifact of the sequencing pipeline. The authors suggested that the approach could potentially be generalized to other disease states and immunological phenotypes. Linkage disequilibrium might explain the correlated functional status among segregating V segments, but an unknown experimental factor could not be excluded. In a later analysis, TCR association rates were found to vary across HLA loci, with the most associated TCRs seen for DRB1 alleles and the fewest for HLA-C alleles. HLA typing was unavailable for some donors at each locus, so association tests used only the typed subset. In a later analysis, around 17,000 TCR beta sequences were associated with specific HLA alleles at a false discovery rate of 0.05. When HLA alleles, especially DR and DQ, strongly co-occurred, TCR associations were difficult to assign to individual alleles. Some IMGT-functional V segments, including TRBV6-2 and TRBV6-3, could not be told apart with the 87-base-pair reads, so those segments were excluded. Compared with the approximately 670-donor mean, donors in an Asian-associated ancestry cluster had fewer N-insertions in productive TCRs, according to a later genetic analysis. An association between a missense DCLRE1C variant and V-gene and J-gene trimming of TCR beta chains was found in a later genetic analysis and replicated in an independent cohort. Compared with equally common non-associated chains, HLA-associated TCR beta chains in a later analysis were more clonally expanded and had lower generation probabilities. Sequencing depth was assumed to be roughly uniform across donors in the presence/absence analyses, though that assumption may not hold. In the study, about 150 TCR beta chains were listed as associated with cytomegalovirus. Most TCR sequences were seen in very few donors, while some public TCRs were found in many individuals. An earlier analysis of around 500 of the donors showed that most TCR beta V segments appeared in productive rearrangements either about 90% or about 30% of the time, which broadly matched IMGT annotations.

In total, 600 or so healthy bone marrow donors made up the cohort. At the time of sampling, all cohort members were nominally healthy, though unrecorded immune exposures were likely present. The donor tested CMV seronegative and was one of the 352 seronegative cohort members. Every donor gave a peripheral blood sample, and the peripheral blood mononuclear cells from that sample were used for TCR beta sequencing. Genomic DNA extraction from the blood cell samples was performed with the Qiagen DNeasy Blood Extraction Kit. Libraries were constructed by the immunoSEQ multiplex PCR assay. For the multiplex PCR, a mixture combining 60 forward primers for TCR Vbeta segments and 13 reverse primers for TCR Jbeta segments was used. Amplification of the CDR3 region of rearranged TCR beta genes was performed with a multiplex PCR assay on genomic DNA. The Illumina HiSeq System was used to sequence the amplified TCR beta libraries as 87-base-pair reads. Per the source publication's procedure: Across the 600 to 700 repertoires, a later analysis counted tens of millions of unique TCR beta chains, approximately 10 million of which were shared by at least two donors. Raw reads were error-corrected and collapsed into unique sequences by a nearest-neighbor algorithm in which closely related sequences were merged to remove PCR and sequencing errors. Alignment of CDR3 sequences to IMGT reference sequences was used to assign V, D and J gene segments. Each retained sequence needed at least a six-nucleotide match to both a V gene segment and a J gene segment. A rearrangement was called productive if the CDR3 had no stop codons and remained in frame with V and J, and every other rearrangement was called non-productive. Following IMGT convention, CDR3 was defined as the stretch from the second conserved V-encoded cysteine to the conserved J-encoded phenylalanine. Sequences without an unambiguous match to a single V gene segment were excluded from the earlier analysis of 500 to 700 of the donors. An earlier analysis of several hundred of the donors called V segments functional above 56.7% productive rearrangements and segregating when the between-donor standard deviation exceeded 5%. A statistical classification framework was built to diagnose cytomegalovirus status from the catalog of TCR beta chain sequences. A later analysis assigned V and J genes by comparing TCR nucleotide sequences with IMGT/GENE-DB human TR gene sequences. Using the TCRdist pipeline, a later analysis assigned CDR3 sequences along with most-parsimonious VDJ recombination scenarios. A later analysis defined each TCR beta chain by its CDR3 amino acid sequence plus V-gene family, and excluded reads lacking a unique V-gene family. To address suspected cross-contamination and a sequencing artifact, a later analysis removed over 500 highly shared, low-generation-probability nucleotide sequences. In a later analysis, a clonal expansion index was calculated for each public chain from normalized within-repertoire ranks of inferred template counts. In a later analysis, generation probabilities were computed using a VDJ recombination model fitted to out-of-frame rearrangements, and the results were checked against IGoR. In a later analysis, hypergeometric tests were used to score TCR-TCR, TCR-HLA and TCR-CMV co-occurrence, with a repertoire-size bias correction applied to TCR pairs. False discovery rates were estimated in a later analysis by permuting HLA or CMV assignments 20 times. In a later analysis, co-occurring TCRs were grouped using DBSCAN, with TCRdist sequence similarity added in when clustering inside HLA-allele-positive subsets. For co-occurrence clustering, repertoires with fewer than 30,000 or more than 120,000 public chains were excluded, along with about five repertoires with anomalous nucleotide sharing. Not all clones reach the TCRdb copy of this immuneACCESS table, which keeps in-frame sequences only. Checked studies attribute under half of the gap to unresolved V genes and leave the rest unexplained. V and J calls and clone size are those listed in that table; D and trimming were worked out from the DNA. The sample has about 110,000 clones on record, roughly 74% of them singletons. Approximately 0.9% of the sample belongs to the ten largest clones.

About this clone: Its antigen remains undetermined. No per-base quality is available; no much larger clone lies one base away.

For CDR1 and CDR2, the germline V gene lists SGHVS and FNYEAQ. Its CDR3 holds 15 amino acids, cysteine through phenylalanine. The entry retains the CDR3 DNA only, 45 bases that are in frame from base 1. Ends trimmed: V by 5 bases, J by 5 bases; bases unmatched to a gene: 11. Sequenced sample: PBMCs. The receptor chain draws on TRBV7-6 and TRBJ2-7; 8 central nucleotides agree with TRBD1. The TCR sequence derives from a young woman in good health and CMV-seronegative. The nucleotide sequence reads TGTGCCAGCAGCCCCGAATCCGGGACAGGCCACGAGCAGTACTTC. Its amino acids are CASSPESGTGHEQYF.